This entry describes one TCR beta chain. Which antigen it targets is not known. Base qualities were left out, and no much larger clone turns up one base away. The record originates from a study of shared clonotypes between healthy human individuals (dated by TCRdb to 2020 to 2022). Looking at the study overall: A couple of women and three men aged 18 to 49 years were included in the cohort. For each donor, three plates each were used for CD4 naive and CD4 memory, two plates were used for CD8 naive, and one plate was used for CD8 memory. To estimate repertoire size and how much clonotype sharing occurs between individuals, the study deeply sequenced the blood TCR repertoires of five healthy adults. Different laboratories and diverse techniques were used to prepare libraries and sequence TCR repertoires, to increase sequencing depth and limit assay-specific biases. Between about 0.85 and 9.5 billion PBMCs per donor were obtained by leukapheresis.

What the research found in general, with its limitations: The genetic and exposure-history diversity represented was limited by the small number of donors. Sampling was restricted to blood, and TCR repertoires in tissue are likely to differ from TCR repertoires in blood. Pairwise subsampling indicated that sequencing depth was expected to affect the degree of clonotype sharing among donors. Clonotypes shared by all four sorted-subset donors showed higher generation probabilities than non-shared clonotypes. Naive subsets generally had larger estimated clonotype richness than memory subsets did. Sharing across a few donors was observed for approximately 5% of naive CD4, under 4% of naive CD8, roughly 2.4% of memory CD4, and around 0.44% of memory CD8 clonotypes. Rarefaction of sorted-subset datasets indicated incomplete sequencing despite the large sequencing depth.

Its CDR3 holds 15 amino acids, cysteine through phenylalanine. The entry retains the CDR3 DNA only, 45 bases that are in frame from base 1. The germline ends are 15 bases apart after V is trimmed by 2 bases and J by 3 bases. CDR1 and CDR2, looked up from the germline V gene, are SGDLS and YYNGEE. CD8 naive samples were CD45RO-negative cells positively selected for CCR7, giving a CD45RA+CCR7+ population that excluded TemRA cells. Healthy HIV-negative adults with no recently reported acute infections or vaccinations were included as donors. Every donor was a Caucasian adult residing in Nashville, Tennessee, USA. Blood was obtained by leukapheresis, after which PBMCs were separated by Ficoll-Histopaque density gradient centrifugation and cryopreserved in liquid nitrogen vapor phase. Purity and quantity of every magnetically sorted T cell population were checked by analytical flow cytometry. From each sorted fraction, genomic DNA was isolated and quantified by UV absorbance on a Nanodrop 2000c.

Using the deep immunoSEQ assay, TCR CDR3 regions were amplified from genomic DNA by multiplex PCR. Genomic DNA extracted from each cell subset was distributed evenly over all wells of several immunoSEQ 96-well plates, and each plate served as one replicate. For sorted subsets, 150 to 250 ng genomic DNA, equal to tens of thousands of T cell genomes, was loaded into each replicate PCR. Purified libraries were quantified with a Qubit 3.0 fluorometer, sized on a Bioanalyzer 2100, and re-quantified with the KAPA Library Quantification kit. Every immunoSEQ 96-well plate was sequenced on a separate single-read 150-cycle Illumina NextSeq 550 flow cell. The study's own analysis went as follows. Because only junctional sequences without quality scores were contained in the immunoSEQ output, filtering matching that applied to full-length reads could not be performed. To assign V/J genes and CDR3, sequences were annotated using PyIR, a Python wrapper for IgBLAST v1.9, with IMGT germline references. Reads with weak V/J assignments (E-value above 1e-6), missing CDR3, stop codons, out-of-frame junctions, or ambiguous translated residues were removed. V3J clonotypes were defined as sequences sharing the same inferred V gene, J gene, and CDR3 amino acid sequence. Percentage overlap between repertoires was calculated by dividing the number of shared unique clonotypes by the size of the smaller repertoire. RTK rarefaction, the Chao1 estimator, and Recon v2.1 estimates of unobserved clonotypes were used to assess repertoire richness. OLGA was used to compute generation probabilities for all TCRbeta clonotypes that the gDNA method yielded from a few donors. TCRdb took this table from immuneACCESS and kept in-frame rearrangements with V and J called. Such tables lack part of the clones; where checked against another copy, unresolved V genes explain under half of the gap, and the rest is unexplained. The DNA gave D and trimming, while V, J and clone size come from that table. Here the sample has 2 million to 2.5 million clones; about 92% occur a single time. Under 2% of the sample goes to the ten largest clones.

Source material: naive CD8+ T cells from PBMCs. Explained via the paper, the cell subset or site label denotes: CD45RA+CCR7+. The V and J segments used are TRBV9 and TRBJ2-7; the D region may be TRBD1 or TRBD2, each matching 6 bases equally. The TCR was taken from a man aged 18 to 35 in good health. Some clones in this sample may be carry-over from other donors' samples. The DNA sequence is given as TGTGCCAGCAGCGTGGGGGGCACTCCCGTCTACGAGCAGTACTTC. The translation is CASSVGGTPVYEQYF.